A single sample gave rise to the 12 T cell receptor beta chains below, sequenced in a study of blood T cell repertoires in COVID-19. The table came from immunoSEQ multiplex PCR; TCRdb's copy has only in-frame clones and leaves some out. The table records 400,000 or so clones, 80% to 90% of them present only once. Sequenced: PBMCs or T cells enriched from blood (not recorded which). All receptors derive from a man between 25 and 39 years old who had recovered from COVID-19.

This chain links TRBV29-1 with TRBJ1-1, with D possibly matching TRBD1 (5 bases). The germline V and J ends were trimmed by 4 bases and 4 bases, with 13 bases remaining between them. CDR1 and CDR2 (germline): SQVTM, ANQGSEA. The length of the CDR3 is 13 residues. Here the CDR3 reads CSVVVREGTEAFF. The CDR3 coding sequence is TGCAGCGTTGTGGTCAGGGAGGGCACTGAAGCTTTCTTT.

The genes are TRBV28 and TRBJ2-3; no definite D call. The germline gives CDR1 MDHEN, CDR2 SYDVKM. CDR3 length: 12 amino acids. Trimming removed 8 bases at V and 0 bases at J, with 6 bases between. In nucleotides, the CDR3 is TGTGCCAGCCTAGGCAGCACAGATACGCAGTATTTT. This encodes CASLGSTDTQYF.

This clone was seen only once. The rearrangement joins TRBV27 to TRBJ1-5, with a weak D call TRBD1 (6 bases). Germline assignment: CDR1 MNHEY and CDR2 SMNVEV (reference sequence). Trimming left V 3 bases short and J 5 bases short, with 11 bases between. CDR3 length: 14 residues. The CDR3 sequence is CASSFQGFDQPQHF. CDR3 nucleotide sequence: TGTGCCAGCAGTTTTCAGGGGTTTGATCAGCCCCAGCATTTT.

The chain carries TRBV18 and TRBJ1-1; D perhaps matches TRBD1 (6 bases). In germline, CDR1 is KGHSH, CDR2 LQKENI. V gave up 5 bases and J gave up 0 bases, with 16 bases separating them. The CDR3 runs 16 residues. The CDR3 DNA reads TGTGCCAGCTCATTACCGTTACAGGGAATGAACACTGAAGCTTTCTTT. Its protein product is CASSLPLQGMNTEAFF.

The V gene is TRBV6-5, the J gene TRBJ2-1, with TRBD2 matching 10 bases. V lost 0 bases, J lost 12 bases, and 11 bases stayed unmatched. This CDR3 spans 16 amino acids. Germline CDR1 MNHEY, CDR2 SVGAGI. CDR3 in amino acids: CASSYSLSGRAIGQFF. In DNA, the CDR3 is TGTGCCAGCAGTTACTCTCTCAGCGGGAGGGCCATAGGGCAGTTCTTC.

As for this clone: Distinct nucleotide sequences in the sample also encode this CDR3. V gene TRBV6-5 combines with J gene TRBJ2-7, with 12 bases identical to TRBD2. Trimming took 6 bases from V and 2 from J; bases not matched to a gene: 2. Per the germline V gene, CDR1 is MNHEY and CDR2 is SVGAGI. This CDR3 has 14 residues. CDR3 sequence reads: CASRRTSGTYEQYF. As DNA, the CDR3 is TGTGCCAGCAGGAGGACTAGCGGGACCTACGAGCAGTACTTC.

The CDR3 here is CASSLGQGSLPQHF. CDR3 nucleotides: TGTGCCAGCAGCTTAGGACAGGGGTCTTTGCCCCAGCATTTT. The chain employs TRBV7-2 and TRBJ1-5; the match to TRBD1 covers 8 bases. This CDR3 has 14 residues. Per the germline V gene, CDR1 is SGHTA and CDR2 is FQGNSA. V dropped 1 base and J dropped 9; count of bases not matched to a gene: 5.

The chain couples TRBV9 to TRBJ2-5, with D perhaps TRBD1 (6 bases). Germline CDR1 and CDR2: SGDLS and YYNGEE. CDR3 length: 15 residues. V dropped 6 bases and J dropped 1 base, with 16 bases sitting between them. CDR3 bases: TGTGCCAGCACTCTAACCGGACAGCTCCAAGAGACCCAGTACTTC. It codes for CASTLTGQLQETQYF.

The CDR3 sequence: CASSSLAGDEQFF. CDR3 coding DNA: TGCGCCAGCAGCTCGCTAGCGGGAGATGAGCAGTTCTTC. The chain carries TRBV5-1 and TRBJ2-1; 10 bases match TRBD2. The CDR3 extends over 13 amino acids. Germline assignment: CDR1 SGHRS and CDR2 YFSETQ. The V gene end was trimmed by 3 bases and the J gene end by 8 bases; junction bases not matched to a gene: 2.

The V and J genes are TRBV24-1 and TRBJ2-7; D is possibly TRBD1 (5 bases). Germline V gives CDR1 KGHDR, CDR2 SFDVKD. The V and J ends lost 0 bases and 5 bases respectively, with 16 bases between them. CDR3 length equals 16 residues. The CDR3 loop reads CATSDLPSRGTHEQYF. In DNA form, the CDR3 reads TGTGCCACCAGTGATTTGCCGTCTAGGGGTACGCACGAGCAGTACTTC.

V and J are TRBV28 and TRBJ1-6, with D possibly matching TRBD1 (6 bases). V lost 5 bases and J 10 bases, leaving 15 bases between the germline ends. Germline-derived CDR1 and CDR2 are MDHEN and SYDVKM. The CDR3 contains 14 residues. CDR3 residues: CASSERGFGSPLHF. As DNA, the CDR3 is TGTGCCAGCAGTGAGAGGGGGTTTGGCTCACCCCTCCACTTT.

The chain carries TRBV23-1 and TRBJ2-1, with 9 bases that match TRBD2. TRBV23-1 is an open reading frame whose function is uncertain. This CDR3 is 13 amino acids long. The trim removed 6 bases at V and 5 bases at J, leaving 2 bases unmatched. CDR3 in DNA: TGCGCCAGCAGGGGGACTAGCCACAATGAGCAGTTCTTC. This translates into CASRGTSHNEQFF.